Each of the 25 T cell receptor beta chains below was sequenced from the same sample in a study of tumor and adjacent non-tumor tissue in lung cancer. Three rounds of nested PCR, following a modified ARM-PCR protocol, produced the TCRbeta library. TCRdb re-called the multiplex PCR reads through MiXCR, storing one row per CDR3 protein. In the table there are approximately 150,000 distinct CDR3 sequences, roughly 70% of which are singletons. The template was RNA from unsorted bulk tissue. Sequencing was done on a sample of lung tumor tissue. The source of these receptors is a man between 60 and 75 years old with small cell lung cancer.

In this sample, this clonotype turned up many times. This chain connects TRBV11-3 to TRBJ2-7, with D unclear. Germline V gene data show CDR1 as SGHNT and CDR2 as YENEEA. The length of the CDR3 is 14 residues. Trimming shortened V by 1 base and J by 2 bases, and 9 bases separated the two germline ends. CDR3 sequence: CASSLGPRTYEQYF. The CDR3 DNA is TGTGCCAGCAGCTTAGGTCCCAGAACCTACGAGCAGTACTTC. Supplemented by reference TRBV11-3 and TRBJ2-7, the full variable domain reads EAGVVQSPRYKIIEKKQPVAFWCNPISGHNTLYWYLQNLGQGPELLIRYENEEAVDDSQLPKDRFSAERLKGVDSTLKIQPAELGDSAVYLCASSLGPRTYEQYFGPGTRLTVT.

This clonotype was recorded once. At one boundary the junction diverges from the germline segment, which might be a read error. J is TRBJ2-7 and V is TRBV11-2; unclear D gene. In germline, CDR1 is SGHAT, CDR2 FQNNGV. This CDR3 has 13 amino acids. CDR3 residues: CTSSMGDSYEQYF. The CDR3 DNA reads TGTACCAGCAGCATGGGTGACTCCTACGAGCAGTACTTC. Based on the CDR3 plus reference TRBV11-2 and TRBJ2-7, the full variable domain is EAGVAQSPRYKIIEKRQSVAFWCNPISGHATLYWYQQILGQGPKLLIQFQNNGVVDDSQLPKDRFSAERLKGVDSTLKIQPAKLEDSAVYLCTSSMGDSYEQYFGPGTRLTVT.

This clonotype was picked up a small number of times. This sequence may be a read error, since a much larger clone differs from it by one base. J is TRBJ2-1 and V is TRBV6-6; 8 bases map to TRBD2. Germline-derived CDR1 and CDR2 are MNHNY and SVGAGI (reference sequence). V dropped 8 bases and J dropped 7; count of bases not matched to a gene: 19. This CDR3 region has 17 residues. CDR3 DNA sequence: TGTGCCAGCGGGGAAATTAAGATTAGCGGGACGATAAATGAGCAGTTCTTC. Its translation is CASGEIKISGTINEQFF.

This clonotype was found a few times. CDR3 amino acids: CSAYRGVDYGYTF. The CDR3 DNA reads TGCAGTGCTTACAGGGGTGTAGACTATGGCTACACCTTC. The rearrangement links TRBV20-1 to TRBJ1-2; TRBD1 agrees at 7 bases. Germline assignment: CDR1 DFQATT and CDR2 SNEGSKA (reference sequence). This CDR3 comprises 13 residues. Germline trimming cut 5 bases from V and 3 bases from J; bases unmatched to any gene: 6.

The chain links TRBV6-5 to TRBJ2-1; D is undetermined. This CDR3 is 16 amino acids long. V was trimmed by 6 bases and J by 5 bases, leaving 20 bases between them. Germline assignment: CDR1 MNHEY and CDR2 SVGAGI. The CDR3 bases are TGTGCCAGCAGGTCCCCCCTTGGGATAGGAAACAATGAGCAGTTCTTC. This sequence encodes CASRSPLGIGNNEQFF.

Details on this clonotype: The junction does not match germline at one end; this may be a read error. The chain combines TRBV28 with TRBJ2-7; D gene uncertain. Per germline, CDR1 MDHEN and CDR2 SYDVKM. The CDR3 runs 14 residues. CDR3 DNA: TGCGCCAGCAGTTCCTATAGGGTCAGATACGAGCAGTACTTC. Protein: CASSSYRVRYEQYF.

Note on this clonotype: Being one base from a much bigger clone, this may be a read error. V and J are TRBV6-2 or TRBV6-3 and TRBJ2-7, with unresolved D. Trimming shortened V by 8 bases and J by 2 bases, and 16 bases separated the two germline ends. The CDR3 runs to 14 residues. CDR1 is MNHEY and CDR2 is SVGEGT in the germline V gene. This CDR3 is CASGLQLTTYEQYF. The CDR3 bases are TGTGCCAGCGGGTTGCAGCTGACCACCTACGAGCAGTACTTC.

The V and J genes are TRBV24-1 and TRBJ2-3; tentative D call: TRBD1 (6 bases). Germline lookup yields CDR1 KGHDR and CDR2 SFDVKD. Trimming removed 5 bases from V and 5 bases from J, with 16 bases in between. This CDR3 spans 15 amino acids. CDR3 amino acids: CATSGRRGRLDTQYF. As DNA, the CDR3 is TGTGCCACCAGTGGTCGCAGGGGAAGATTAGATACGCAGTATTTT.

This chain uses TRBV6-1 with TRBJ1-5; 8 positions match TRBD1. Per germline, CDR1 MNHNS and CDR2 SASEGT. The V and J ends lost 6 bases and 3 bases, in that order; junction bases with no gene match: 7. This CDR3 comprises 15 residues. The DNA for the CDR3 is TGTGCCAGCAGCGGCCGGACAGGGACCAATCAGCCCCAGCATTTT. Protein product: CASSGRTGTNQPQHF.

This rearrangement joins TRBV6-1 to TRBJ2-4, with D possibly TRBD1 on 5 matching bases. This CDR3 is built from 12 residues. Germline V CDR1 and CDR2: MNHNS, SASEGT. V lost 4 bases, J lost 6 bases, and 7 bases lay in between. CDR3 bases: TGTGCCAGCAGTGTAAGGGGAAACATTCAGTACTTC. Amino acid sequence: CASSVRGNIQYF.

This clonotype came up a few times. J is TRBJ1-5 and V is TRBV28, with TRBD1 as a possible D gene (6 bases). Per the germline V gene, CDR1 is MDHEN and CDR2 is SYDVKM. Trimming shortened V by 4 bases and J by 11 bases, and 21 bases separated the two germline ends. The CDR3 contains 15 residues. CDR3 DNA sequence: TGTGCCAGCAGTTCGCCGGGACAAGGAATCCTAGCCCAGCATTTT. The encoded protein is CASSSPGQGILAQHF.

About this clonotype itself: One end of the junction does not line up with germline, which may come from a read error. The chain uses TRBV11-1 and TRBJ1-1; TRBD1 matches 8 bases. This CDR3 is 17 amino acids long. CDR1 SGHAT and CDR2 FQDESV come from the germline V gene (reference sequence). The DNA for the CDR3 is TGTACCAGCAGCTGCGACCCGGGACAGGAAAAAAACACTGAAGCTTTCTTT. Residues: CTSSCDPGQEKNTEAFF.

Worth noting for this clonotype: Compared with germline, one end of the junction differs, possibly owing to a read error. The chain has TRBV29-1 and TRBJ2-3, with TRBD2 identical over 8 bases. This CDR3 contains 12 residues. CDR1 is SQVTM and CDR2 is ANQGSEA in the germline V gene. The CDR3 loop is CSVDDSGNTRYF. For the CDR3, the DNA is TGCAGCGTCGATGATAGCGGGAATACGCGGTATTTT.

The rearrangement uses TRBV20-1 and TRBJ2-7, with D maybe TRBD2 (5 bases). From germline, CDR1 is DFQATT and CDR2 SNEGSKA (reference sequence). This CDR3 spans 13 amino acids. V was clipped by 4 bases and J by 0 bases, with 10 bases between them. CDR3 region: CSAKTGNSYEQYV. CDR3 sequence (DNA): TGCAGTGCTAAAACGGGGAACTCCTACGAGCAGTACGTC.

In the case of this clonotype: Just one base apart from a much larger clone, this may be a read error. CDR3 in amino acids: CASITGAINNQPQHF. In DNA form, the CDR3 reads TGTGCCAGCATCACGGGCGCAATTAACAATCAGCCCCAGCATTTT. The gene calls are TRBV6-2 or TRBV6-3 and TRBJ1-5; D unresolved. CDR3 size: 15 residues. Germline V gene data show CDR1 as MNHEY and CDR2 as SVGEGT. Trimming took off 7 bases at V and 3 bases at J, with 16 bases between the two ends.

Turning to this clonotype: This is likely a read error, given that the CDR3 carries no conserved phenylalanine or tryptophan at its end. The J gene is TRBJ2-1, the V gene TRBV11-2; 7 nucleotides match TRBD1. Germline V CDR1 and CDR2: SGHAT, FQNNGV. This CDR3 is built from 15 residues. V lost 4 bases, J lost 5 bases, and 8 bases stayed unmatched. The CDR3 is CASSSSRGFHNEQFI. The CDR3 DNA follows: TGTGCCAGCAGCTCGTCCAGGGGGTTCCACAATGAGCAGTTCATC.

About this clonotype: The junction departs from the called germline gene at one end, perhaps through a read error. The V gene is TRBV11-2, the J gene TRBJ2-5; 7 bases align to TRBD1. The CDR3 is 15 amino acids. Germline V gene sequence: CDR1 SGHAT, CDR2 FQNNGV. The CDR3: CASSFPAGGTETQYF. CDR3 coding DNA: TGTGCAAGCAGCTTTCCAGCAGGGGGAACAGAGACCCAGTACTTC.

The chain is built from TRBV12-3 or TRBV12-4 and TRBJ1-6; D may be TRBD1 (5 bases). The V end was cut by 6 bases, the J end by 5 bases, with 11 bases between. CDR3 length equals 14 residues. The CDR3 is CASSRGSDNSPLHF. The CDR3 DNA reads TGTGCCAGCAGCCGGGGGTCGGATAATTCACCCCTCCACTTT.

A word on this clonotype: The CDR3 does not end in the conserved phenylalanine or tryptophan, so this is likely a read error. The V gene is TRBV11-2, the J gene TRBJ1-1; D not resolved. Germline assignment: CDR1 SGHAT and CDR2 FQNNGV. The CDR3 covers 13 residues. CDR3 sequence reads: CTSSPRSEPEAFL. The CDR3 bases are TGTACCAGCAGCCCTCGAAGTGAGCCTGAAGCTTTCCTT.

This clonotype ranks as medium-sized. This chain links TRBV11-2 with TRBJ2-1, with 11 bases aligning to TRBD2. This CDR3 is built from 17 residues. Germline V gives CDR1 SGHAT, CDR2 FQNNGV. The V segment lost 5 bases and the J segment 1 base; nucleotides outside the gene matches: 7. The CDR3 protein is CASSAHTSGSSYNEQFF. The CDR3 nucleotides are TGTGCCAGCAGCGCACATACTAGCGGGAGTTCCTACAATGAGCAGTTCTTC.

The genes are TRBV10-2 and TRBJ1-5; the match to TRBD1 covers 7 bases. Looked up from germline, CDR1 is WSHSY and CDR2 is SAAADI. V shed 6 bases and J 7 bases; nucleotides not matched to a gene: 9. This CDR3 spans 14 amino acids. This CDR3 reads CASSETTGNQPQHF. CDR3 DNA: TGCGCCAGCAGCGAGACGACAGGGAACCAGCCCCAGCATTTT.

The chain has TRBV20-1 and TRBJ2-5; D is uncertain. CDR3 size: 13 residues. CDR1 and CDR2 (germline): DFQATT, SNEGSKA (reference sequence). This CDR3 is CCARFVLRETQYF. Written as DNA, the CDR3 is TGCTGCGCCAGGTTTGTACTCAGGGAGACCCAGTACTTC.

A note on this clonotype: Possible read error: a much larger clone is one base away. The chain combines TRBV12-3 or TRBV12-4 with TRBJ2-5; TRBD1 is a possible D gene (6 bases). The CDR3 extends over 14 amino acids. The CDR3 loop reads CANSLKRTEETQYF. The CDR3 nucleotides are TGTGCCAACAGTTTAAAAAGGACAGAAGAGACCCAGTACTTC.

The chain couples TRBV20-1 to TRBJ2-5; D is ambiguous. The CDR3 runs 15 residues. The germline CDR1 and CDR2 sequences are DFQATT and SNEGSKA (reference sequence). V was clipped by 6 bases and J by 4 bases, with 21 bases between them. DNA of the CDR3: TGCAGTGCAGCCGACTGGACGGGCGTGGGAGAGACCCAGTACTTC. It is translated as CSAADWTGVGETQYF.

This sequence joins TRBV12-3 or TRBV12-4 and TRBJ1-2; D is perhaps TRBD1 (5 bases). There are 14 residues in the CDR3. V gave up 3 bases and J gave up 5 bases, with 13 bases separating them. For the CDR3, the DNA is TGTGCCAGCAGTTTTACAGGAGGAAGGTATGGCTACACCTTC. This sequence encodes CASSFTGGRYGYTF.